The rows below give T cell receptor beta chains drawn from one sample of a study of blood T cells in healthy people across ages. TCRdb ran MiXCR on the 5' RACE reads and lists one entry per CDR3 protein. Here the sample spans approximately 1.5 million distinct CDR3 sequences, roughly 32% being singletons. Sequencing was carried out using blood. All receptors come from a woman aged 25 to 45 in good health. Each CDR3 is given with its conserved first and last residue. The D gene is left open where the match is weak. The size of a clone is reported for some rows only, either as once, few or many, or as a class for expanded clones.

V: TRBV7-3; size: few; D: TRBD2; J: TRBJ2-2; DNA: TGTGCCAGCAGCTTACTCGGGAGGGACACCGGGGAGCTGTTTTTT; CDR3: CASSLLGRDTGELFF
V: TRBV6-1; size: few; D: TRBD2; J: TRBJ2-3; DNA: TGTGCCAGCAGCTCGAAAGGGACTAGCGGGAGTATGGGTACGCAGTATTTT; CDR3: CASSSKGTSGSMGTQYF
V: TRBV18; size: few; D: -; J: TRBJ2-7; DNA: TGTGCCAGCAGCTTGGACAGCTCTTGCGAGCAGTACTTC; CDR3: CASSLDSSCEQYF
V: TRBV6-2/TRBV6-3; size: -; D: -; J: TRBJ2-1; DNA: TGTGCCAGCAGCTGTTGGAACACGGAAGCCTACAATGAGCAGTTCTTC; CDR3: CASSCWNTEAYNEQFF
V: TRBV3-1; size: few; D: -; J: TRBJ2-5; DNA: TGTGCCAGCAGCGCCCGGACCCCCATGGGGGAGACCCAGTACTTC; CDR3: CASSARTPMGETQYF
V: TRBV6-2/TRBV6-3; size: -; D: -; J: TRBJ2-7; DNA: TGTGCCGGCAGTTACCCGACTCAGTTCTACGAGCAGTACTTC; CDR3: CAGSYPTQFYEQYF
V: TRBV20-1; size: -; D: -; J: TRBJ2-5; DNA: TGCAGTGCTAGAGCCGGGACACCGCTTTCGGTGTCCCAGTACTTC; CDR3: CSARAGTPLSVSQYF
V: TRBV6-1; size: many; D: -; J: TRBJ2-5; DNA: TGTGCCAGCACAATCCAGGAGACCCAGTACTTC; CDR3: CASTIQETQYF
V: TRBV11-2; size: -; D: TRBD2; J: TRBJ2-7; DNA: TGTGCCAGCAGCTTAACAGACAGCGGGGGGGTCTCCTACGAGCAGTACTTC; CDR3: CASSLTDSGGVSYEQYF
V: TRBV15; size: -; D: TRBD2; J: TRBJ2-5; DNA: TGTGCCACCAGCAGAGTTGGCCCGGGGGGGCAAGAGACCCAGTACTTC; CDR3: CATSRVGPGGQETQYF
V: TRBV30; size: -; D: TRBD2; J: TRBJ2-7; DNA: TGTGCCTGGAGTACACTAGCGACCTACGAGCAGTACTTC; CDR3: CAWSTLATYEQYF
V: TRBV4-1; size: few; D: TRBD1; J: TRBJ1-1; DNA: TGCGCCAGCAGCCCCAGGGCAGGGGGGAGCACGAACACTGAAGCTTTCTTT; CDR3: CASSPRAGGSTNTEAFF
V: TRBV30; size: many; D: -; J: TRBJ1-2; DNA: TGTGCCTGGACCCCGGGCTCTGCCCGGTGGGGCTACACCTTC; CDR3: CAWTPGSARWGYTF
V: TRBV15; size: -; D: TRBD1; J: TRBJ2-5; DNA: TGTGCCACCAGCGTCGGGACAGGGCAAGAGACCCAGTACTTC; CDR3: CATSVGTGQETQYF
V: TRBV7-2; size: many; D: -; J: TRBJ2-3; DNA: TGTGCCAGCAGCTCACAGGGTCCCCCCACAGATACGCAGTATTTT; CDR3: CASSSQGPPTDTQYF
V: TRBV6-1; size: -; D: -; J: TRBJ1-1; DNA: TGTGCCAGCAGTGAACAGGGAATGGCTTTGGCTTTCTTT; CDR3: CASSEQGMALAFF
V: TRBV19; size: -; D: -; J: TRBJ1-2; DNA: TGTGCCAGTAGTATGTCGCCGGCCCACTATGGCTACACCTTC; CDR3: CASSMSPAHYGYTF
V: TRBV3-1; size: -; D: -; J: TRBJ1-1; DNA: TGTGCCAGCAGCCAGCTTAGTTCCAGAAAGAACACTGAAGCTTTCTTT; CDR3: CASSQLSSRKNTEAFF
V: TRBV12-3/TRBV12-4; size: many; D: TRBD1; J: TRBJ2-5; DNA: TGTGCCAGCAGCGCTCGGGACAGCGAAGGTGATTGGGAGACCCAGTACTTC; CDR3: CASSARDSEGDWETQYF
V: TRBV29-1; size: -; D: -; J: TRBJ2-1; DNA: TGCAGCGTTGGGAACAGGGTCCCTACAGGTGAGCAGTTCTTC; CDR3: CSVGNRVPTGEQFF
V: TRBV21-1; size: -; D: -; J: TRBJ1-4; DNA: TGTGCCAGCAGCAAACTTATCGCGGAATTCTCACCTGGGGGTAATGAAAAACTGTTTTTT; CDR3: CASSKLIAEFSPGGNEKLFF
V: TRBV29-1; size: -; D: -; J: TRBJ2-5; DNA: TGCAGCGTAGCCCGGAACCGGGGAGCAGGTGAGCAGTACTTC; CDR3: CSVARNRGAGEQYF
V: TRBV27; size: few; D: -; J: TRBJ1-1; DNA: TGTGCCAGCAGTTTATCCCCAGGGGTGAACACTGAAGCTTTCTTT; CDR3: CASSLSPGVNTEAFF
V: TRBV29-1; size: few; D: -; J: TRBJ2-3; DNA: TGCAGCGTTGAAGATGCGCGGGACCCCCTCACAGATACGCAGTATTTT; CDR3: CSVEDARDPLTDTQYF
V: TRBV20-1; size: -; D: -; J: TRBJ1-5; DNA: TGCAGTGCTAGAGCTCCTCTCGTGGGGGACTATCAGCCCCAGCATTTT; CDR3: CSARAPLVGDYQPQHF
V: TRBV11-2; size: few; D: -; J: TRBJ2-7; DNA: TGTGCCAGCAGCTTAGGGTCGGGCCCACCCTACGAGCAGTACTTC; CDR3: CASSLGSGPPYEQYF
V: TRBV20-1; size: -; D: TRBD2; J: TRBJ2-5; DNA: TGCAGTGCTGTTAGACTAGCGCGTCGAGAGACCCAGTACTTC; CDR3: CSAVRLARRETQYF
V: TRBV6-5; size: few; D: -; J: TRBJ1-2; DNA: TGTGCCAGCAGTTGGGCTAGAGCTAACTATGGCTACACCTTC; CDR3: CASSWARANYGYTF
V: TRBV20-1; size: -; D: TRBD1; J: TRBJ2-1; DNA: TGCAGTGCCTTAATGGCCCGACAGGGGGACTACAATGAGCAGTTCTTC; CDR3: CSALMARQGDYNEQFF
V: TRBV28; size: -; D: TRBD1; J: TRBJ1-2; DNA: TGTGCCAGCAGGGACAGGGGGAAAGGCTACACCTTC; CDR3: CASRDRGKGYTF
V: TRBV11-2; size: -; D: TRBD2; J: TRBJ2-7; DNA: TGTGCCAGCAGCTTCGGGACTAGCGGAGGGACCTACGAGCAGTACTTC; CDR3: CASSFGTSGGTYEQYF